This TCR beta chain was profiled in a study of metastatic and nonmetastatic thyroid tumors. This clone was counted at least ten times. All patients reached thyroid surgery having received no treatment beforehand. TCRdb re-clonotyped the PCR reads via MiXCR. The sample holds under 40,000 clones, 17% seen once. The V gene lost 1 base and the J gene lost 5 bases, with 8 bases spanning the gap. This CDR3 is built from 13 residues. The germline V gene encodes CDR1 LGHNA and CDR2 YNFKEQ. The gene calls are TRBV4-2 and TRBJ1-1, with no clear D. The source of this sequence is a male donor with papillary thyroid cancer or a benign thyroid nodule (not recorded which). Some clones in this sample may be carry-over from other donors' samples. The source material was blood. CDR3 sequence: CASSQGTRTEAFF. CDR3 bases: TGTGCCAGCAGCCAAGGAACCCGGACTGAAGCTTTCTTT.